This T cell receptor (beta chain) was obtained from a study of T cell responses to AZD1222 COVID-19 vaccine. Background on the study: Second-dose recipients at about 4 or about 12 weeks were treated as one pooled group.

This table comes from immunoSEQ multiplex PCR, and its TCRdb copy is limited to in-frame clones, with some not included. The sample shows 70,000 to 85,000 clones, 70% to 85% of them seen only once. Study-wide results and limits: White British donors predominated, females outnumbered males, and clonal diversity was possibly underestimated. Regions left unmutated in variants are reportedly the target of nearly half of spike-specific TCRs.

As for this clone: Its specificity is not known.

The CDR3 sequence is 17 residues long. With 0 bases removed from V and 1 base from J, the gap between germline ends came to 16 bases. Germline V gene lookup returns CDR1 MGHRA and CDR2 YSYEKL. The specimen was peripheral blood, collected on day 0 of AZD1222 vaccination. The sequence derives from an adult in good health. V is TRBV4-1 and J is TRBJ2-7; D possibly corresponds to TRBD1 (6 bases). As DNA, the CDR3 is TGCGCCAGCAGCCAAGATCCCCCGACAGGTTATTCCTACGAGCAGTACTTC. Translated: CASSQDPPTGYSYEQYF.